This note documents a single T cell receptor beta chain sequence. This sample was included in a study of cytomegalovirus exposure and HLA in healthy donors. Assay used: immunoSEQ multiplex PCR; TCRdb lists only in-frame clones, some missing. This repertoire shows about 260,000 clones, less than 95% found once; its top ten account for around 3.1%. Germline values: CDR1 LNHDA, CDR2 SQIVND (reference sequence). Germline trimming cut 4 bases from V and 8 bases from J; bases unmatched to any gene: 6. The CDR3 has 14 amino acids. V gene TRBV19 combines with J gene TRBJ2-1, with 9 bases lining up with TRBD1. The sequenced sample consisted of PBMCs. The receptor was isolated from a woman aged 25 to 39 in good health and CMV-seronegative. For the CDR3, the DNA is TGTGCCAGTAGTACCGGGACAGGGCATTATGAGCAGTTCTTC. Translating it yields CASSTGTGHYEQFF.